This T cell receptor beta chain was sequenced during a study of CD8+CD57+ T cells in acquired aplastic anemia. Patients who underwent sequencing had shown CD8+CD57+ cell expansion by flow cytometry. The CDR3 is 12 amino acids. The V and J ends lost 4 bases and 8 bases respectively, with 9 bases between them. Germline CDR1 and CDR2: ENHRY and SYGVKD. According to the study, genomic DNA was the template for TCR beta VDJ and CDR3 profiling. TCRdb ran MiXCR on the reads and lists one entry per CDR3 protein. This table holds roughly 260,000 distinct CDR3 sequences, around 45% found once. The table lists this clonotype with many counts.

The rearrangement links TRBV10-3 to TRBJ1-5, with D tentatively TRBD1 (5 bases). Material for sequencing was sorted CD4+, CD8+, or CD8+CD57+ T cells (not recorded which) from PBMCs. The receptor's source is a human donor with aplastic anemia. CDR3 in amino acids: CAISAGAEPQHF. The DNA of the CDR3 is TGTGCCATCAGTGCCGGGGCCGAGCCCCAGCATTTT.